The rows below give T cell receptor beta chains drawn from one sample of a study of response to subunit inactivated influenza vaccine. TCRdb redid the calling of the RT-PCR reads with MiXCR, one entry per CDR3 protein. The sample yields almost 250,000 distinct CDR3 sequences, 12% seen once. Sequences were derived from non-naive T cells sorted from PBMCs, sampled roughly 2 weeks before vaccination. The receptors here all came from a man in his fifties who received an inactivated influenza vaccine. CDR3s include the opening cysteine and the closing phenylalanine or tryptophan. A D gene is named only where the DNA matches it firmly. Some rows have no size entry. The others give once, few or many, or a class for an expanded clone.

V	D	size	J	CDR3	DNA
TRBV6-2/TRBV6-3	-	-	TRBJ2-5	CASSYQGTETQYF	TGTGCCAGCAGTTACCAGGGGACGGAGACCCAGTACTTC
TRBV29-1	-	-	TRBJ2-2	CSVGEVNTGELFF	TGCAGCGTTGGGGAGGTGAACACCGGGGAGCTGTTTTTT
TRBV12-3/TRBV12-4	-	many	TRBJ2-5	CASSNSGTLEETQYF	TGTGCCAGCAGTAACTCCGGGACGTTGGAAGAGACCCAGTACTTC
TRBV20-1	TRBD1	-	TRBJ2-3	CSAQRPGQGVGTDTQYF	TGCAGTGCCCAAAGACCGGGACAGGGGGTTGGTACAGATACGCAGTATTTT
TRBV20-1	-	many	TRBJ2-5	CSAREEPIFSSFNQETQYF	TGCAGTGCTAGAGAGGAACCAATATTTTCGAGCTTCAACCAAGAGACCCAGTACTTC
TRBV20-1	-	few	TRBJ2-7	CSASIGAYEQYF	TGCAGTGCTTCTATAGGGGCCTACGAGCAGTACTTC
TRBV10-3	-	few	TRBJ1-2	CAISDRATVGYGYTF	TGTGCCATCAGTGACCGGGCAACAGTGGGCTATGGCTACACCTTC
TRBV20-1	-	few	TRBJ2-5	CSAREGQETQYF	TGCAGTGCTAGAGAAGGTCAAGAGACCCAGTACTTC
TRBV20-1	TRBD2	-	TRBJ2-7	CSAKPGTSHEQYF	TGCAGCGCCAAACCCGGGACTAGCCACGAGCAGTACTTC
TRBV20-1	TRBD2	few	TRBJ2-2	CSARGSLSAGGNTGELFF	TGCAGTGCTAGGGGCTCCCTGTCAGCGGGGGGGAACACCGGGGAGCTGTTTTTT
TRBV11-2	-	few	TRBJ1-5	CASSLAGFNQPQHF	TGTGCCAGCAGCTTAGCGGGGTTTAATCAGCCCCAGCATTTT
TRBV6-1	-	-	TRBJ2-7	CASSDLGRSYEQYF	TGTGCCAGCAGTGATCTGGGGCGTTCCTACGAGCAGTACTTC
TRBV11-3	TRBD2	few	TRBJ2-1	CASSSGLVGNNEQFF	TGTGCCAGCAGCTCCGGACTAGTAGGGAACAATGAGCAGTTCTTC
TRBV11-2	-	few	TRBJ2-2	CASSPERVTGELFF	TGTGCCAGCAGCCCCGAGAGGGTAACCGGGGAGCTGTTTTTT
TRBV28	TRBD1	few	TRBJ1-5	CATLGQGSNQPQHF	TGTGCCACCCTCGGACAGGGAAGCAATCAGCCCCAGCATTTT
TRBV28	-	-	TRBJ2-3	CASSLFGGGRGSTDTQYF	TGTGCCAGCAGTTTATTTGGGGGGGGCCGGGGGAGCACAGATACGCAGTATTTT
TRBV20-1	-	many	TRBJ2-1	CSAFEQFF	TGCAGTGCTTTCGAGCAGTTCTTC
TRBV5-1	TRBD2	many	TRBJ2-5	CASSFHSGGKETQYF	TGCGCCAGCAGTTTCCATAGCGGGGGGAAAGAGACCCAGTACTTC
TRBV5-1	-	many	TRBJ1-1	CASSVRIQGGNTEAFF	TGCGCCAGCAGCGTTAGAATACAGGGAGGGAACACTGAAGCTTTCTTT
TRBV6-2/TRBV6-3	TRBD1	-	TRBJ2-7	CASSLPGQDFSLQYF	TGTGCCAGCAGTTTGCCGGGACAGGACTTCTCCCTCCAGTACTTC
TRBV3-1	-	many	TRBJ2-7	CASSQHTGTYEQYF	TGTGCCAGCAGCCAACACACAGGAACCTACGAGCAGTACTTC
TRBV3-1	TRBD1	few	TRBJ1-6	CASSQEGQNNSPLHF	TGTGCCAGCAGCCAAGAGGGACAGAATAATTCACCCCTCCACTTT
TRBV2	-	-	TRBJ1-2	CASSELRGLNYGYTF	TGTGCCAGCAGTGAATTGAGGGGACTTAACTATGGCTACACCTTC
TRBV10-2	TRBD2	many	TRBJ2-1	CASTSGLAGGPGEQFF	TGCGCCAGCACCTCCGGACTAGCGGGGGGGCCAGGTGAGCAGTTCTTC
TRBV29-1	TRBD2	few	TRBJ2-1	CSVNLLAKINNEQFF	TGCAGCGTTAACCTACTAGCGAAAATCAACAATGAGCAGTTCTTC
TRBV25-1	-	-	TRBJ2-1	CASSESGIPDEQFF	TGTGCCAGCAGTGAATCCGGGATTCCGGATGAGCAGTTCTTC
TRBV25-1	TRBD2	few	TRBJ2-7	CASRDVRLAGADEQYF	TGTGCCAGCAGAGACGTGAGACTAGCGGGAGCGGACGAGCAGTACTTC
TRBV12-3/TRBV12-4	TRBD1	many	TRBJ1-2	CASSLAGQGLRGYTF	TGTGCCAGCAGTTTAGCGGGACAGGGGTTGAGAGGCTACACCTTC
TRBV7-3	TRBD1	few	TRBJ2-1	CASSATGGGEQFF	TGTGCCAGCAGCGCGACAGGGGGCGGTGAGCAGTTCTTC
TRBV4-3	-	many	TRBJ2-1	CASSQVNSYNEQFF	TGCGCCAGCAGCCAAGTCAACTCCTACAATGAGCAGTTCTTC
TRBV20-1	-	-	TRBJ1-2	CSASPTAERPNYGYTF	TGCAGTGCTAGCCCTACGGCGGAAAGACCCAACTATGGCTACACCTTC
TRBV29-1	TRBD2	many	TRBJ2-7	CSVREGIYEQYF	TGCAGCGTTCGGGAGGGGATCTACGAGCAGTACTTC
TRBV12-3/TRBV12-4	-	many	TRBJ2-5	CASSPTDRAQYF	TGTGCCAGCAGTCCCACCGACCGGGCCCAGTACTTC
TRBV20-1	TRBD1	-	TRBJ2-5	CSAQGARRETQYF	TGCAGTGCCCAGGGGGCGCGTCGGGAGACCCAGTACTTC
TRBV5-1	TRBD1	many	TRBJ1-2	CASSLGTGDGYTF	TGCGCCAGCAGCCTCGGGACAGGAGATGGCTACACCTTC
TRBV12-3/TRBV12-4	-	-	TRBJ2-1	CASRQTGRDEQFF	TGTGCCAGCAGACAGACAGGGAGGGATGAGCAGTTCTTC
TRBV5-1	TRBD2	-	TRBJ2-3	CASSSWTSGSYTDTQYF	TGCGCCAGCAGCTCCTGGACTAGCGGGAGCTACACAGATACGCAGTATTTT
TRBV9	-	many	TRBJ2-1	CASSVGSGPEQFF	TGTGCCAGCAGCGTAGGGTCAGGGCCTGAGCAGTTCTTC
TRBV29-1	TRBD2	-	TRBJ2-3	CSVKRGDTDTQYF	TGCAGCGTTAAGCGGGGGGATACAGATACGCAGTATTTT
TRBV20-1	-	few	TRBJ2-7	CSARDGLGPTYEQYF	TGCAGTGCTAGAGATGGTCTAGGACCCACCTACGAGCAGTACTTC
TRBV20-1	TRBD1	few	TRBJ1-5	CSARTGGGQGAPQHF	TGCAGTGCTAGGACTGGGGGGGGACAGGGGGCTCCCCAGCATTTT
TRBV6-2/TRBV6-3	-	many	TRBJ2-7	CASSYSYLYEQYF	TGTGCCAGCAGTTACAGCTACCTCTACGAGCAGTACTTC
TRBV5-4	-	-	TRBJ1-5	CASSRGDSNQPQHF	TGTGCCAGCAGCCGAGGGGATAGCAATCAGCCCCAGCATTTT
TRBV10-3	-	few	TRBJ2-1	CAIRGSSVFGDEQFF	TGTGCCATCAGAGGCTCGAGCGTCTTCGGTGATGAGCAGTTCTTC
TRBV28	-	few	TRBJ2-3	CASSPGGREDTQYF	TGTGCCAGCAGCCCCGGAGGGCGCGAAGATACGCAGTATTTT
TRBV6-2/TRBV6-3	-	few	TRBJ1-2	CASTRAGNYGYTF	TGTGCCAGCACCAGGGCCGGGAACTATGGCTACACCTTC
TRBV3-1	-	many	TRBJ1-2	CASSRLESGYTF	TGTGCCAGCAGCCGCTTGGAGAGTGGCTACACCTTC
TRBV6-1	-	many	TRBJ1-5	CASTPLVGVQPQHF	TGTGCCAGCACCCCCCTCGTCGGGGTGCAGCCCCAGCATTTT
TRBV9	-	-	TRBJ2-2	CASSVASRAHTGELFF	TGTGCCAGCAGCGTAGCTAGTCGGGCGCACACCGGGGAGCTGTTTTTT
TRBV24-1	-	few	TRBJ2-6	CATSPDSGANVLTF	TGTGCCACCAGTCCGGACTCTGGGGCCAACGTCCTGACTTTC
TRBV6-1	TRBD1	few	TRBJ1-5	CASNKFSGQGNQPQHF	TGTGCCAGCAATAAGTTTTCCGGACAGGGGAATCAGCCCCAGCATTTT
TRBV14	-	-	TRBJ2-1	CASSPQSYSRTESYNEQFF	TGTGCCAGCAGCCCACAAAGTTATTCCCGGACAGAGTCCTACAATGAGCAGTTCTTC
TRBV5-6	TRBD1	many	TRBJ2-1	CASSLDRGLRSEQFF	TGTGCCAGCAGCTTGGACAGGGGGCTTAGGTCTGAGCAGTTCTTC
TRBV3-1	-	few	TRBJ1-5	CASSPSRDQPQHF	TGTGCCAGCAGCCCTAGTCGAGATCAGCCCCAGCATTTT
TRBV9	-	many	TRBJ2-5	CASSVDAGSYQETQYF	TGTGCCAGCAGCGTAGATGCGGGATCGTACCAAGAGACCCAGTACTTC
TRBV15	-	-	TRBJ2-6	CATSRDVGRAFGANVLTF	TGTGCCACCAGCAGGGATGTTGGTAGGGCCTTTGGGGCCAACGTCCTGACTTTC
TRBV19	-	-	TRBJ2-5	CASSNPRSRIETQYF	TGTGCCAGTAGTAATCCCCGAAGCAGAATAGAGACCCAGTACTTC
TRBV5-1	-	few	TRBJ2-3	CASSKGTSSSSTDTQYF	TGCGCCAGCAGCAAAGGGACATCTTCCTCTAGCACAGATACGCAGTATTTT